This TCR beta chain came from a study of identifying expanded T cells in peripheral blood. Study-wide results and caveats: Variance in clone template counts between roughly two-week samples significantly increased with total template count across all healthy donors.

CDR1 SGHVS and CDR2 FQNEAQ come from the germline V gene. With 5 bases removed from V and 7 bases from J, the gap between germline ends came to 16 bases. This CDR3 is 14 amino acids long. Using immunoSEQ multiplex PCR, the repertoire was profiled, and TCRdb retains in-frame clones only, with some absent. Here the sample spans approximately 110,000 clones, around 89% being singletons. About this clone itself: The antigen is not known.

The sample taken for sequencing was blood. The chain combines TRBV7-8 with TRBJ2-3, with D possibly matching TRBD1 (6 bases). This TCR derives from a person aged 18 to 75 in good health. In DNA, the CDR3 is TGTGCCAGCAGCAGCCGGGACACTTCTTATACGCAGTATTTT. This codes for CASSSRDTSYTQYF.